One and the same sample provided the 21 T cell receptor beta chains below, sequenced in a study of blood T cells in healthy people across ages. A second roughly 6 to 11 cycle PCR used barcoded and J-beta primers. TCRdb independently ran MiXCR on the 5' RACE reads; one entry per CDR3 protein. This sample has 800,000 to 950,000 distinct CDR3 sequences, with under 50% found just once. Sequenced material: blood. The receptors come from a man under 40 in good health.

The chain has TRBV5-1 and TRBJ2-3, with 10 bases matching TRBD2. The germline CDR1 and CDR2 sequences are SGHRS and YFSETQ. The CDR3 contains 17 residues. The trim removed 0 bases at V and 2 bases at J, leaving 6 bases unmatched. The CDR3 is CASSLAGTSGNTDTQYF. The CDR3 DNA reads as TGCGCCAGCAGCTTGGCGGGAACTAGCGGGAACACAGATACGCAGTATTTT. Full variable domain (outside the CDR3, taken from reference TRBV5-1 and TRBJ2-3): KAGVTQTPRYLIKTRGQQVTLSCSPISGHRSVSWYQQTPGQGLQFLFEYFSETQRNKGNFPGRFSGRQFSNSRSEMNVSTLELGDSALYLCASSLAGTSGNTDTQYFGPGTRLTVL.

The chain carries TRBV4-2 and TRBJ1-6; D possibly corresponds to TRBD1 (5 bases). Germline V lookup: CDR1 LGHNA, CDR2 YNFKEQ. The CDR3 is 15 amino acids. Trimming took 0 bases from V and 11 from J, leaving 14 bases between them. The CDR3 reads CASSQDQEGLTPLHF. The CDR3 nucleotides read TGTGCCAGCAGCCAAGATCAGGAGGGGTTGACACCCCTCCACTTT.

The chain employs TRBV3-1 and TRBJ2-3; D not resolved. Germline loops: CDR1 LGHDT, CDR2 YNNKEL (reference sequence). V shed 0 bases and J shed 1 base, with 5 bases lying between them. The CDR3 is 14 amino acids. DNA for the CDR3: TGTGCCAGCAGCCAAGAAGTAGGCACAGATACGCAGTATTTT. It yields the protein CASSQEVGTDTQYF.

The genes are TRBV20-1 and TRBJ2-5; no clear D. The V end lost 1 base, the J end lost 0 bases, and 6 bases lay between the germline ends. The CDR3 loop spans 13 amino acids. CDR1 is DFQATT, CDR2 SNEGSKA, per germline (reference sequence). The CDR3 coding sequence is TGCAGTGCTAGAGCGCGGAACCAAGAGACCCAGTACTTC. Its translation is CSARARNQETQYF.

The genes are TRBV12-3 or TRBV12-4 and TRBJ2-3; D remains ambiguous. Between the trimmed V and J ends, which lost 6 bases and 0 bases, there was a span of 10 bases. This CDR3 is 14 amino acids long. CDR3 sequence: CASSPFSSTDTQYF. CDR3 DNA: TGTGCCAGCAGCCCCTTTTCGAGCACAGATACGCAGTATTTT.

This clonotype came up many times. The chain couples TRBV3-1 to TRBJ1-1; 11 bases agree with TRBD1. CDR3 length: 14 residues. With 4 bases clipped from V and 4 bases from J, the junction kept 2 bases outside the gene matches. CDR1 and CDR2 (germline): LGHDT, YNNKEL (reference sequence). CDR3 DNA sequence: TGTGCCAGCAGCCGGGGGACAGGGGGCACTGAAGCTTTCTTT. Translating gives CASSRGTGGTEAFF.

The rearrangement joins TRBV2 to TRBJ2-2, with a weak D call TRBD2 (6 bases). Germline CDR1 is SNHLY and CDR2 is FYNNEI. The V gene lost 6 bases and the J gene lost 5 bases, with 13 bases spanning the gap. The length of the CDR3 is 14 residues. In nucleotides, the CDR3 is TGTGCCAGCAGCGACGGGAGCAGAACCGGGGAGCTGTTTTTT. Its translation: CASSDGSRTGELFF. Complete variable domain (other parts from reference TRBV2 and TRBJ2-2): EPEVTQTPSHQVTQMGQEVILRCVPISNHLYFYWYRQILGQKVEFLVSFYNNEISEKSEIFDDQFSVERPDGSNFTLKIRSTKLEDSAMYFCASSDGSRTGELFFGEGSRLTVL.

This chain links TRBV20-1 with TRBJ2-1; D may be TRBD1 or TRBD2 (5 bases each). CDR1 and CDR2 (germline): DFQATT, SNEGSKA (reference sequence). Between the trimmed V and J ends, which lost 1 base and 0 bases, there was a span of 10 bases. The CDR3 runs 15 residues. CDR3 coding DNA: TGCAGTGCTAGAGCGGGGCTGAGCTCCTACAATGAGCAGTTCTTC. The encoded protein is CSARAGLSSYNEQFF.

The J gene is TRBJ1-5, the V gene TRBV7-2; TRBD1 is a possible D gene (5 bases). The V end lost 2 bases, the J end lost 9 bases, and 11 bases lay between the germline ends. This CDR3 is 13 amino acids long. CDR1 is SGHTA, CDR2 FQGNSA, per germline. The CDR3: CASSLRGDRPQHF. The CDR3 nucleotides read TGTGCCAGCAGCTTACGGGGGGATCGGCCCCAGCATTTT.

The chain joins TRBV27 to TRBJ1-1, with a tentative D call TRBD1 (6 bases). This CDR3 has 14 amino acids. Trimming took 3 bases from V and 8 from J, leaving 16 bases between them. The germline gives CDR1 MNHEY, CDR2 SMNVEV (reference sequence). For the CDR3, the DNA is TGTGCCAGCAGTTTCCAAGAAAGGGGGGGAGAAGCTTTCTTT. The encoded protein is CASSFQERGGEAFF.

The rearrangement links TRBV12-3 or TRBV12-4 to TRBJ2-1; D ambiguous. This CDR3 has 14 amino acids. The ends were cut back, 1 base at V and 9 bases at J, with 13 bases in the middle. CDR3 coding DNA: TGTGCCAGCAGTTTAGTGGCAGACGGTAGTGAGCAGTTCTTC. This codes for CASSLVADGSEQFF.

In its sample, this clonotype was seen many times. The V call is TRBV5-1, the J call TRBJ2-7; TRBD2 agrees at 7 bases. This CDR3 has 15 amino acids. Germline CDR1 reads SGHRS; CDR2 reads YFSETQ. V shed 2 bases, J shed 2 bases, and the junction held 7 bases outside the gene matches. In nucleotides, the CDR3 is TGCGCCAGCAGCTTTTCCGGACTAGGGGCCTACGAGCAGTACTTC. Protein: CASSFSGLGAYEQYF. Using reference TRBV5-1 and TRBJ2-7 for the parts outside the CDR3, the full variable domain is KAGVTQTPRYLIKTRGQQVTLSCSPISGHRSVSWYQQTPGQGLQFLFEYFSETQRNKGNFPGRFSGRQFSNSRSEMNVSTLELGDSALYLCASSFSGLGAYEQYFGPGTRLTVT.

This clonotype was counted only a few times. This chain links TRBV20-1 with TRBJ2-3, with D perhaps matching TRBD1 (6 bases). The CDR3 spans 10 residues. The germline V gene has CDR1 DFQATT and CDR2 SNEGSKA (reference sequence). The CDR3 nucleotides are TGCAGCGAGGGGGCAGATACGCAGTATTTT. As protein: CSEGADTQYF.

The chain combines TRBV10-3 with TRBJ2-3; 10 nucleotides agree with TRBD2. CDR1 and CDR2 from the germline V gene are ENHRY and SYGVKD. The CDR3 runs 17 residues. V was pared by 7 bases and J by 0 bases, with 10 bases of the junction left unmatched. DNA for the CDR3: TGTGCCATCACCAGGGAAGCGGGGGGGCCTAGCACAGATACGCAGTATTTT. Encoded protein: CAITREAGGPSTDTQYF.

The genes are TRBV6-5 and TRBJ1-2, with D tentatively TRBD1 (6 bases). Germline values: CDR1 MNHEY, CDR2 SVGAGI. Trimming left V 6 bases short and J 4 bases short, with 9 bases between. The CDR3 contains 12 residues. The CDR3 DNA is TGTGCCAGCAGACAGGGTATCTATGGCTACACCTTC. It specifies CASRQGIYGYTF.

J is TRBJ2-5 and V is TRBV11-2; perhaps TRBD2 as D (6 bases). There are 12 residues in the CDR3. Trimming took 8 bases from V and 5 from J, leaving 12 bases between them. CDR1 and CDR2 from the germline V gene are SGHAT and FQNNGV. The CDR3 region has the DNA TGTGCCAGCGGCCAGGAGGGCGAGACCCAGTACTTC. Translated: CASGQEGETQYF.

The rearrangement uses TRBV29-1 and TRBJ2-3; 9 bases are a match to TRBD2. The CDR3 totals 18 residues. Germline V gives CDR1 SQVTM, CDR2 ANQGSEA. Trimming took 2 bases from V and 2 from J; bases not matched to a gene: 14. This CDR3 is CSVESRGLAGAVTDTQYF. In DNA form, the CDR3 reads TGCAGCGTTGAATCGAGGGGCTTAGCGGGGGCCGTCACAGATACGCAGTATTTT.

Many counts were recorded for this clonotype. The CDR3 region is CASSAQGGSSYEQYF. The CDR3 DNA reads TGTGCCAGCAGTGCACAGGGGGGAAGCTCCTACGAGCAGTACTTC. The rearrangement joins TRBV12-3 or TRBV12-4 to TRBJ2-7, with 8 bases fitting TRBD1. V gave up 5 bases and J gave up 0 bases; unmatched junction bases: 6. The CDR3 extends over 15 amino acids.

In this sample, this clonotype turned up a few times. The V and J genes are TRBV20-1 and TRBJ2-3; 8 positions match TRBD2. Germline loops: CDR1 DFQATT, CDR2 SNEGSKA (reference sequence). This CDR3 comprises 16 residues. Losses at the gene ends were 3 bases for V and 4 bases for J; bases not matched to a gene: 12. The CDR3 DNA reads TGCAGTGCTAGTGGATTAGCGGGGAAAGAGGCAGATACGCAGTATTTT. This gives the protein CSASGLAGKEADTQYF.

J is TRBJ1-2 and V is TRBV20-1, with 8 bases lining up with TRBD1. From germline, CDR1 is DFQATT and CDR2 SNEGSKA (reference sequence). Trimming at V came to 5 bases and at J to 5 bases, leaving 7 bases not matched to a gene. This CDR3 comprises 13 residues. CDR3 DNA sequence: TGCAGTGCTTCGGACAGGGAGGAGTATGGCTACACCTTC. Protein product: CSASDREEYGYTF.

The chain employs TRBV27 and TRBJ2-1; 10 bases match TRBD1. The CDR3 has 15 amino acids. Germline values: CDR1 MNHEY, CDR2 SMNVEV (reference sequence). V was pared by 5 bases and J by 7 bases, with 8 bases of the junction left unmatched. The CDR3 is CASSLQTGGENEQFF. In DNA form, the CDR3 reads TGTGCCAGCAGTCTTCAGACAGGGGGCGAAAATGAGCAGTTCTTC.